A single sample gave rise to the 19 T cell receptor beta chains below, sequenced in a study of T cell repertoires in cytomegalovirus infection. TCRdb re-analysed the reads in MiXCR, keeping a single row per CDR3 protein. The sample includes some 700,000 distinct CDR3 sequences, approximately 40% of them seen just once. Material for sequencing was PBMCs. The receptors here all came from a human donor in good health (CMV status not recorded). Some clones in this sample may be carry-over from other donors' samples.

For this clonotype: With a much larger clone just one base away, this may be a read error. The chain uses TRBV7-2 and TRBJ2-1; 7 nucleotides agree with TRBD1. CDR3 length: 15 residues. The germline CDR1 and CDR2 sequences are SGHTA and FQGNSA. The CDR3 sequence: CGSSPTRDSYNEQFF. The CDR3 bases are TGTGGCAGCAGCCCCACCCGGGACAGCTACAATGAGCAGTTCTTC.

The table lists this clonotype with many counts. The genes are TRBV12-3 or TRBV12-4 and TRBJ1-2, with a tentative D call TRBD1 (5 bases). The CDR3 runs to 14 residues. The germline V and J ends were trimmed by 5 bases and 4 bases, with 14 bases remaining between them. The CDR3 is CASSPLTGSYGYTF. CDR3 bases: TGTGCCAGCAGTCCCTTAACAGGTTCCTATGGCTACACCTTC.

This clonotype showed up many times. This chain uses TRBV19 with TRBJ2-6; D is uncertain. This CDR3 contains 14 residues. CDR1 and CDR2 from the germline V gene are LNHDA and SQIVND (reference sequence). The germline V and J ends were trimmed by 3 bases and 1 base, with 4 bases remaining between them. CDR3 bases: TGTGCCAGTAGTATTTATTCTGGGGCCAACGTCCTGACTTTC. It is translated as CASSIYSGANVLTF.

The chain carries TRBV6-1 and TRBJ1-2, with D possibly being TRBD1 (6 bases). V was shortened by 5 bases and J by 6 bases, with 31 bases between the two germline ends. CDR3 length: 19 residues. Germline V gene lookup returns CDR1 MNHNS and CDR2 SASEGT. The CDR3 reads CASSPPIWGRGQGVDGYTF. CDR3 sequence (DNA): TGTGCCAGCAGTCCTCCCATCTGGGGCAGGGGCCAAGGCGTCGATGGCTACACCTTC.

Remarks on this clonotype: Here the CDR3 omits its conserved ending phenylalanine or tryptophan, so a read error is the likely source. The V and J genes are TRBV7-2 and TRBJ2-7, with D hard to call. The CDR3 totals 14 residues. V was shortened by 3 bases and J by 0 bases, with 9 bases between the two germline ends. The germline V gene has CDR1 SGHTA and CDR2 FQGNSA. CDR3 residues: CASSFSGYSYEQYL. CDR3 DNA sequence: TGTGCCAGCAGCTTTTCTGGTTACTCCTACGAGCAGTACTTA.

This chain uses TRBV7-6 with TRBJ2-3; 8 nucleotides match TRBD2. Germline trimming cut 6 bases from V and 6 bases from J; bases unmatched to any gene: 17. The CDR3 runs to 17 residues. Germline values: CDR1 SGHVS, CDR2 FNYEAQ. CDR3 sequence: CASRQGDGRAPADTQYF. Here the CDR3 DNA reads TGTGCCAGCAGACAAGGGGACGGGAGGGCCCCCGCCGATACGCAGTATTTT.

In regard to this clonotype: No conserved phenylalanine or tryptophan is present at the end of the CDR3, so a read error is the likely explanation. The rearrangement links TRBV20-1 to TRBJ2-7, with D unclear. The length of the CDR3 is 14 residues. Germline loops: CDR1 DFQATT, CDR2 SNEGSKA (reference sequence). Trimming took 1 base from V and 2 from J, leaving 12 bases between them. Here the CDR3 DNA reads TGCAGTGCTAGAGGCTTAACGGATCCCTACGAGCAGTACTTA. Amino acids: CSARGLTDPYEQYL.

V and J are TRBV10-3 and TRBJ1-2; D is unresolved. The CDR3 extends over 14 amino acids. Germline CDR1 reads ENHRY; CDR2 reads SYGVKD. V lost 11 bases and J lost 8, with 24 bases in between. The CDR3 sequence: CACTSTDVALGYTF. CDR3 sequence (DNA): TGTGCCTGCACGTCGACCGATGTTGCCCTAGGCTACACCTTC.

The rearrangement uses TRBV4-2 and TRBJ2-3; 13 bases agree with TRBD2. The CDR3 consists of 16 residues. The J segment lost 6 bases and the V segment lost 2 bases, leaving 5 bases of the junction unmatched. Per the germline V gene, CDR1 is LGHNA and CDR2 is YNFKEQ. The CDR3 coding sequence is TGTGCCAGCAGCCAAACTAGCGGGAGGGCCAAGGATACGCAGTATTTT. Translation gives CASSQTSGRAKDTQYF.

As to this clonotype: This may come from a read error, since a much larger clone is one base off. This chain joins TRBV5-5 and TRBJ2-7; D perhaps matches TRBD1 (6 bases). V dropped 3 bases and J dropped 3 bases, with 10 bases sitting between them. The germline V gene encodes CDR1 SGHKS and CDR2 YYEKEE (reference sequence). This CDR3 is 13 amino acids long. In nucleotides, the CDR3 is TGTGCCAGCAGCTCCCGGGACATCTACGAGCAGTACTTC. As protein: CASSSRDIYEQYF.

The genes are TRBV28 and TRBJ2-3, with TRBD2 identical over 13 bases. Germline V lookup: CDR1 MDHEN, CDR2 SYDVKM. This CDR3 region has 19 residues. The ends lost 5 bases at V and 1 base at J; junction bases unmatched: 12. CDR3 nucleotide sequence: TGTGCCAGCAGTCCTCCCACTAGCGGGGGGGATATAGGCACAGATACGCAGTATTTT. Its translation is CASSPPTSGGDIGTDTQYF.

This clonotype was detected a few times. The CDR3 is CSALPQGHSGANVLTF. For the CDR3, the DNA is TGCAGTGCTCTCCCCCAGGGCCACTCTGGGGCCAACGTCCTGACTTTC. The chain recombines TRBV20-1 with TRBJ2-6, with D perhaps TRBD1 (5 bases). Deletions cut 5 bases from V and 0 bases from J, with 14 bases between. Per germline, CDR1 DFQATT and CDR2 SNEGSKA (reference sequence). This CDR3 is 16 amino acids long.

Points on this clonotype: This sequence may be a read error, since a much larger clone differs from it by one base. The chain links TRBV7-6 to TRBJ1-1, with D hard to call. The CDR3 has 14 amino acids. CDR1 SGHVS and CDR2 FNYEAQ come from the germline V gene. In DNA form, the CDR3 reads TGTGCCAGCAGCTTAGTCGCGGTGAACACTGAAGATTTCTTT. Translating it yields CASSLVAVNTEDFF. Full variable domain (missing parts from reference TRBV7-6 and TRBJ1-1): GAGVSQSPRYKVTKRGQDVALRCDPISGHVSLYWYRQALGQGPEFLTYFNYEAQQDKSGLPNDRFSAERPEGSISTLTIQRTEQRDSAMYRCASSLVAVNTEDFFGQGTRLTVV.

This clonotype was picked up a small number of times. This rearrangement joins TRBV7-9 to TRBJ2-6, with TRBD1 identical over 10 bases. This CDR3 has 17 residues. Looked up from germline, CDR1 is SEHNR and CDR2 is FQNEAQ (reference sequence). Trimming cost V 7 bases and J 0 bases; bases outside gene matches: 6. CDR3 nucleotides: TGTGCCAGCAACCCGGACAGGGGGTACTCTGGGGCCAACGTCCTGACTTTC. This sequence encodes CASNPDRGYSGANVLTF.

This clonotype was detected many times. V is TRBV3-1 and J is TRBJ1-5; possible D gene TRBD1, 5 bases. The CDR3 sequence is 13 residues long. V shed 3 bases and J shed 4 bases, with 7 bases lying between them. From germline, CDR1 is LGHDT and CDR2 YNNKEL (reference sequence). In DNA, the CDR3 is TGTGCCAGCAGCCAGGCAGGGAATCAGCCCCAGCATTTT. Protein: CASSQAGNQPQHF.

CDR3 nucleotide sequence: TGTGCCAGCAGCGGGGGGTCCCGAAGGGGCTACACCTTC. Translating it yields CASSGGSRRGYTF. This chain links TRBV9 with TRBJ1-2; possible D gene TRBD1, 5 bases. Trimming removed 3 bases from V and 8 bases from J, with 14 bases in between. This CDR3 region has 13 residues. The germline V gene has CDR1 SGDLS and CDR2 YYNGEE.

The V and J genes are TRBV28 and TRBJ1-5, with D unclear. V was cut by 6 bases and J by 0 bases, with 15 bases left in between. Germline loops: CDR1 MDHEN, CDR2 SYDVKM. The CDR3 is 16 amino acids. CDR3 DNA: TGTGCCAGCAGGACGGAGGAGAACTTTAGCAATCAGCCCCAGCATTTT. It is translated as CASRTEENFSNQPQHF.

In its sample, this clonotype was seen many times. The V gene is TRBV28, the J gene TRBJ1-1; D gene uncertain. The CDR3 loop spans 15 amino acids. Trimming shortened V by 3 bases and J by 0 bases, and 11 bases separated the two germline ends. Germline CDR1 MDHEN, CDR2 SYDVKM. CDR3 sequence reads: CASSLTRSLNTEAFF. DNA for the CDR3: TGTGCCAGCAGTTTGACCAGGTCCCTGAACACTGAAGCTTTCTTT.

The chain couples TRBV6-6 to TRBJ1-5; 9 nucleotides align to TRBD1. With V trimmed by 6 bases and J by 0 bases, 6 bases remained unmatched. Germline V gives CDR1 MNHNY, CDR2 SVGAGI (reference sequence). The CDR3 totals 16 residues. The CDR3 protein is CASRGADRGSNQPQHF. CDR3 coding DNA: TGTGCCAGCAGGGGGGCGGACAGGGGTAGCAATCAGCCCCAGCATTTT.